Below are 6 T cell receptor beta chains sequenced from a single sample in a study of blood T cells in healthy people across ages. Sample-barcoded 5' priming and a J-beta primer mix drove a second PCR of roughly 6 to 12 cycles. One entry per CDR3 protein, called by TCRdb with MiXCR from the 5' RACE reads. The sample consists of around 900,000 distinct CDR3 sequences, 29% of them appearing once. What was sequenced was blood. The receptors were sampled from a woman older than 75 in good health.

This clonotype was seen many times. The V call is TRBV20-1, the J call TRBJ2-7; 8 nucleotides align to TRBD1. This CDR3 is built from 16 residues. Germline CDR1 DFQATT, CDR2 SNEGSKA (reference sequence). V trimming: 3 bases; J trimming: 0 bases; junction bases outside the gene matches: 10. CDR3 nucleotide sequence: TGCAGTGCTAGGGGAGCACCGGGACAGGCCTCCTACGAGCAGTACTTC. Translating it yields CSARGAPGQASYEQYF.

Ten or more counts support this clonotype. The CDR3 region is CASSFPQGGYNEQFF. DNA of the CDR3: TGTGCCAGCAGCTTCCCACAGGGAGGCTACAATGAGCAGTTCTTC. The chain has TRBV7-2 and TRBJ2-1, with D perhaps given as TRBD1 or TRBD2 (6 bases each). CDR3 size: 15 residues. V lost 3 bases and J lost 3, with 12 bases in between. In germline, CDR1 is SGHTA, CDR2 FQGNSA.

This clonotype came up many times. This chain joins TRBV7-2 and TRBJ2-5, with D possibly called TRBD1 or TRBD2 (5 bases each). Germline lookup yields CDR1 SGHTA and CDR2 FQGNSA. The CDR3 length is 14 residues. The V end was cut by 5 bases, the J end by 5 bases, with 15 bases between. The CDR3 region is CASSPGTPFETQYF. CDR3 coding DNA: TGTGCCAGCAGCCCCGGGACCCCTTTCGAGACCCAGTACTTC.

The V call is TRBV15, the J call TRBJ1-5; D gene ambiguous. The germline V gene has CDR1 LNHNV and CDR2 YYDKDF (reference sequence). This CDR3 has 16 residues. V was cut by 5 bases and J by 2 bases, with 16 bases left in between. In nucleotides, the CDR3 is TGTGCCACCAGCCGAGGTGGGGAGTCGGGCAATCAGCCCCAGCATTTT. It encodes CATSRGGESGNQPQHF.

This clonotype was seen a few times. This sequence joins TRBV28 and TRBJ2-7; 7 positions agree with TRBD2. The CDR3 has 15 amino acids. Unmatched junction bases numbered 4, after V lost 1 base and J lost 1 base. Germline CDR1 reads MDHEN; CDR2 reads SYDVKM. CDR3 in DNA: TGTGCCAGCAGTTTATTCGGGGAGGGGTCCTACGAGCAGTACTTC. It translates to CASSLFGEGSYEQYF.

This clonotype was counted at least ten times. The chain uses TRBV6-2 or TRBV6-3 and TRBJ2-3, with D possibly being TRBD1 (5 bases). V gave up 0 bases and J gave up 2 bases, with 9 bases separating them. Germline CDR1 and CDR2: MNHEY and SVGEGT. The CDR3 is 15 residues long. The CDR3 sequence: CASSYSGQYTDTQYF. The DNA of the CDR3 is TGTGCCAGCAGTTACTCGGGGCAGTACACAGATACGCAGTATTTT.